This T cell receptor (beta chain) was sequenced for a study of blood T cells in healthy people across ages. Total RNA was extracted at no less than 6 micrograms per sample. The second PCR ran roughly 7 to 12 cycles with a sample-barcoded 5' primer and J-beta primers. TCRdb redid the calling of the 5' RACE reads with MiXCR, one entry per CDR3 protein. The sample yields around 1,800,000 distinct CDR3 sequences, roughly two fifths seen once. This CDR3 contains 16 residues. The germline V and J ends were trimmed by 1 base and 0 bases, with 10 bases remaining between them. Overall study results and limits: A roughly linear fall in TCR beta diversity per million T cells was seen with increasing age. Naive CD4+ cell counts and diversity both ran higher in long-lived than in aged donors.

Concerning this clonotype: The antigen is unknown.

The chain has TRBV12-3 or TRBV12-4 and TRBJ1-5, with D tentatively TRBD1 (5 bases). The sample taken for sequencing was blood. This receptor was obtained from a human donor in good health. The CDR3 DNA is TGTGCCAGCAGTTTAGGGGGACGGCTTAGCAATCAGCCCCAGCATTTT. Translating it yields CASSLGGRLSNQPQHF.